A selection of T cell receptor beta chains follows, all from one sample in a study of blood T cell repertoires in COVID-19. TCRdb keeps only in-frame clones here, not all; method: immunoSEQ multiplex PCR. The table has 200,000 to 250,000 clones, around nine tenths seen once; the top ten hold about 2.5%. Sequencing used peripheral blood. These receptors all come from a woman aged 55 to 70 with acute or convalescent COVID-19. The CDR3 runs from the conserved cysteine through the conserved F or W. Fields, in order: J gene, V gene, D gene, clone size, CDR3 protein, CDR3 DNA. D genes are given only for firm matches. Rows may omit the clone size; those that give it use once, few, many or a size class.

J: TRBJ2-2
V: TRBV19
D: TRBD2
size: NA
CDR3: CASRPGLAGGNTGELFF
DNA: TGTGCCAGTAGACCGGGACTAGCGGGGGGGAACACCGGGGAGCTGTTTTTT

J: TRBJ2-1
V: TRBV5-1
D: TRBD2
size: NA
CDR3: CASSFLAEPFGNEQFF
DNA: TGCGCCAGCAGCTTTCTAGCGGAGCCGTTCGGAAATGAGCAGTTCTTC

J: TRBJ1-1
V: TRBV5-1
D: NA
size: NA
CDR3: CASSLTGFTEAFF
DNA: TGCGCCAGCAGCTTGACAGGATTCACTGAAGCTTTCTTT

J: TRBJ1-5
V: TRBV12-5
D: TRBD1
size: NA
CDR3: CASGLPNYSGQGYQPQHF
DNA: TGTGCTAGTGGTTTGCCGAACTATTCGGGACAGGGTTACCAGCCCCAGCATTTT

J: TRBJ2-7
V: TRBV5-1
D: TRBD1
size: NA
CDR3: CASGRQGAYEQYF
DNA: TGCGCCAGCGGTCGACAGGGGGCCTACGAGCAGTACTTC

J: TRBJ2-3
V: TRBV18
D: TRBD1
size: NA
CDR3: CASSPDRADTQYF
DNA: TGTGCCAGCTCACCGGACAGGGCAGATACGCAGTATTTT

J: TRBJ1-1
V: TRBV19
D: TRBD1
size: NA
CDR3: CASSPQTGGGTEAFF
DNA: TGTGCCAGTAGTCCCCAGACAGGGGGGGGGACTGAAGCTTTCTTT

J: TRBJ2-3
V: TRBV19
D: TRBD1
size: once
CDR3: CASSPPDRGQADTQYF
DNA: TGTGCCAGTAGTCCCCCCGACAGGGGGCAAGCAGATACGCAGTATTTT

J: TRBJ1-1
V: TRBV7-3
D: TRBD1
size: NA
CDR3: CASSLTGIMNTEAFF
DNA: TGTGCCAGCAGCCTGACAGGGATTATGAACACTGAAGCTTTCTTT

J: TRBJ2-7
V: TRBV28
D: TRBD1
size: few
CDR3: CASSAGGKMGAEQYF
DNA: TGTGCCAGCAGTGCAGGGGGCAAGATGGGGGCCGAGCAGTACTTC

J: TRBJ1-2
V: TRBV10-3
D: NA
size: once
CDR3: CAISTRQGDYGYTF
DNA: TGTGCCATCTCGACCCGGCAGGGTGACTATGGCTACACCTTC

J: TRBJ2-7
V: TRBV6-5
D: TRBD1
size: NA
CDR3: CASSRTGAYEQYF
DNA: TGTGCCAGCAGTCGGACAGGGGCCTACGAGCAGTACTTC

J: TRBJ2-5
V: TRBV5-4
D: TRBD2
size: NA
CDR3: CASSLGLVQETQYF
DNA: TGTGCCAGCAGCTTAGGACTAGTCCAAGAGACCCAGTACTTC

J: TRBJ2-7
V: TRBV18
D: NA
size: NA
CDR3: CASSPPDPVAEQYF
DNA: TGTGCCAGCTCACCACCAGATCCGGTAGCCGAGCAGTACTTC

J: TRBJ1-6
V: TRBV5-3
D: NA
size: NA
CDR3: CARSLIRYPSPLHF
DNA: TGTGCCAGAAGCTTGATACGGTATCCTTCACCCCTCCACTTT

J: TRBJ1-1
V: TRBV29-1
D: NA
size: NA
CDR3: CSVEGRLNTEAFF
DNA: TGCAGCGTTGAGGGCCGCCTGAACACTGAAGCTTTCTTT

J: TRBJ1-4
V: TRBV30
D: NA
size: NA
CDR3: CAWSGQPNEKLFF
DNA: TGTGCCTGGAGTGGACAGCCTAATGAAAAACTGTTTTTT

J: TRBJ1-3
V: TRBV5-6
D: TRBD1
size: NA
CDR3: CASSPDRENGNTIYF
DNA: TGTGCCAGCAGCCCCGACAGGGAAAACGGAAACACCATATATTTT

J: TRBJ1-5
V: TRBV19
D: TRBD1
size: NA
CDR3: CASSGGQGKPQHF
DNA: TGTGCCAGTAGTGGGGGACAGGGGAAGCCCCAGCATTTT

J: TRBJ1-1
V: TRBV30
D: NA
size: NA
CDR3: CAWSVKGQLNTEAFF
DNA: TGTGCCTGGAGTGTGAAGGGGCAGTTGAACACTGAAGCTTTCTTT

J: TRBJ1-5
V: TRBV19
D: TRBD1
size: NA
CDR3: CASSTGQGGNQPQHF
DNA: TGTGCCAGTAGTACGGGACAGGGGGGGAATCAGCCCCAGCATTTT

J: TRBJ2-6
V: TRBV19
D: TRBD1
size: NA
CDR3: CATLAGTGGSGANVLTF
DNA: TGTGCCACCCTTGCCGGGACAGGGGGCTCTGGGGCCAACGTCCTGACTTTC

J: TRBJ1-1
V: TRBV7-2
D: NA
size: NA
CDR3: CASGKGGRTEAFF
DNA: TGTGCCAGCGGAAAAGGAGGAAGGACTGAAGCTTTCTTT

J: TRBJ2-3
V: TRBV28
D: NA
size: NA
CDR3: CASRPDWGRTDTQYF
DNA: TGTGCCAGCAGGCCTGACTGGGGCCGCACAGATACGCAGTATTTT

J: TRBJ2-5
V: TRBV6-1
D: TRBD2
size: NA
CDR3: CASSEPGLAGGDQETQYF
DNA: TGTGCCAGCAGTGAACCCGGACTAGCGGGGGGGGACCAAGAGACCCAGTACTTC

J: TRBJ1-5
V: TRBV7-9
D: NA
size: NA
CDR3: CASSPGTSSNQPQHF
DNA: TGTGCCAGCAGCCCTGGGACATCTAGCAATCAGCCCCAGCATTTT

J: TRBJ2-3
V: TRBV3-1/TRBV3-2
D: NA
size: NA
CDR3: CASSQEVAGSTDTQYF
DNA: TGTGCCAGCAGCCAAGAGGTCGCAGGGAGCACAGATACGCAGTATTTT

J: TRBJ1-5
V: TRBV4-3
D: NA
size: few
CDR3: CASSQDLGQGNQPQHF
DNA: TGCGCCAGCAGCCAAGATCTTGGTCAGGGGAATCAGCCCCAGCATTTT

J: TRBJ1-2
V: TRBV3-1/TRBV3-2
D: NA
size: few
CDR3: CASSQDTGQGYGYTF
DNA: TGTGCCAGCAGCCAAGATACAGGCCAGGGCTATGGCTACACCTTC

J: TRBJ1-5
V: TRBV7-8
D: NA
size: NA
CDR3: CASSLWAVNQPQHF
DNA: TGTGCCAGCAGCCTTTGGGCAGTCAATCAGCCCCAGCATTTT

J: TRBJ1-2
V: TRBV3-1/TRBV3-2
D: TRBD1
size: NA
CDR3: CASSQGRGTGVYGYTF
DNA: TGTGCCAGCAGCCAAGGCAGGGGGACAGGGGTTTATGGCTACACCTTC

J: TRBJ2-1
V: TRBV19
D: TRBD2
size: NA
CDR3: CASSISSPAGGPYNEQFF
DNA: TGTGCCAGTAGTATTAGCTCCCCCGCGGGGGGACCCTACAATGAGCAGTTCTTC

J: TRBJ1-1
V: TRBV2
D: NA
size: NA
CDR3: CASSVARTNTEAFF
DNA: TGTGCCAGCAGTGTGGCCAGAACGAACACTGAAGCTTTCTTT

J: TRBJ1-4
V: TRBV18
D: NA
size: NA
CDR3: CASSPWAGVNEKLFF
DNA: TGTGCCAGCTCACCATGGGCAGGGGTTAATGAAAAACTGTTTTTT

J: TRBJ1-2
V: TRBV6-2/TRBV6-3
D: TRBD1
size: once
CDR3: CASSGDRGPYGYTF
DNA: TGTGCCAGCAGTGGGGACAGGGGCCCCTATGGCTACACCTTC

J: TRBJ1-3
V: TRBV20-1
D: NA
size: NA
CDR3: CSASRQLDTIYF
DNA: TGCAGTGCTAGTAGACAGTTAGACACCATATATTTT

J: TRBJ1-2
V: TRBV27
D: NA
size: NA
CDR3: CASSWQGGHGYTF
DNA: TGTGCCAGCAGTTGGCAGGGTGGGCATGGCTACACCTTC

J: TRBJ2-1
V: TRBV5-1
D: NA
size: NA
CDR3: CASSWSGNEQFF
DNA: TGCGCCAGCAGCTGGAGCGGGAATGAGCAGTTCTTC

J: TRBJ1-6
V: TRBV6-5
D: NA
size: NA
CDR3: CASNTRRSDSPLHF
DNA: TGTGCCAGCAACACCCGCAGGTCTGATTCACCCCTCCACTTT

J: TRBJ1-2
V: TRBV5-4
D: TRBD1
size: NA
CDR3: CASSLRDRGNYGYTF
DNA: TGTGCCAGCAGCCTCCGGGACAGGGGAAACTATGGCTACACCTTC

J: TRBJ1-2
V: TRBV9
D: NA
size: NA
CDR3: CASNRQTNYGYTF
DNA: TGTGCCAGCAACAGACAGACTAACTATGGCTACACCTTC

J: TRBJ2-7
V: TRBV25-1
D: TRBD2
size: NA
CDR3: CASSNSGELTYEQYF
DNA: TGTGCCAGCAGTAACAGCGGGGAGCTTACCTACGAGCAGTACTTC

J: TRBJ2-1
V: TRBV7-2
D: TRBD2
size: NA
CDR3: CASRGGLAGGPMYEQFF
DNA: TGTGCCAGCAGAGGGGGACTAGCGGGAGGGCCTATGTATGAGCAGTTCTTC

J: TRBJ2-1
V: TRBV19
D: TRBD1
size: NA
CDR3: CASSIDRATEQFF
DNA: TGTGCCAGTAGTATCGACAGGGCCACTGAGCAGTTCTTC

J: TRBJ2-7
V: TRBV28
D: TRBD1
size: NA
CDR3: CASNLLGTGSYEQYF
DNA: TGTGCCAGCAACTTACTGGGGACAGGGAGTTACGAGCAGTACTTC

J: TRBJ1-2
V: TRBV12-3/TRBV12-4
D: TRBD1
size: few
CDR3: CASSRQGYGYTF
DNA: TGTGCCAGCAGTCGACAGGGGTATGGCTACACCTTC

J: TRBJ2-3
V: TRBV24-1
D: TRBD1
size: NA
CDR3: CATSDLTGGISDTQYF
DNA: TGTGCCACCAGTGACCTTACAGGGGGGATTTCGGATACGCAGTATTTT

J: TRBJ2-1
V: TRBV29-1
D: TRBD2
size: NA
CDR3: CSVDKSLAVNEQFF
DNA: TGCAGCGTTGATAAAAGTCTAGCGGTTAATGAGCAGTTCTTC

J: TRBJ1-2
V: TRBV6-5
D: NA
size: NA
CDR3: CASSYRGGGYTF
DNA: TGTGCCAGCAGTTACAGGGGGGGAGGCTACACCTTC

J: TRBJ2-7
V: TRBV24-1
D: TRBD2
size: once
CDR3: CATSDHRLAGKSYEQYF
DNA: TGTGCCACCAGTGACCATAGACTAGCGGGAAAATCCTACGAGCAGTACTTC

J: TRBJ1-1
V: TRBV6-4
D: NA
size: NA
CDR3: CASSVTGNTEAFF
DNA: TGTGCCAGCAGTGTAACAGGGAACACTGAAGCTTTCTTT

J: TRBJ2-7
V: TRBV9
D: NA
size: NA
CDR3: CASSVGGDLEQYF
DNA: TGTGCCAGCAGCGTAGGCGGGGACTTGGAGCAGTACTTC

J: TRBJ2-3
V: TRBV4-2
D: NA
size: NA
CDR3: CASSPPSSTDTQYF
DNA: TGTGCCAGCAGCCCTCCGAGTAGCACAGATACGCAGTATTTT

J: TRBJ2-7
V: TRBV27
D: NA
size: NA
CDR3: CASSSFSPLGQREQYF
DNA: TGTGCCAGCAGTTCCTTTTCCCCCCTGGGGCAGCGCGAGCAGTACTTC

J: TRBJ1-4
V: TRBV7-2
D: NA
size: few
CDR3: CASSLAGGGGEKLFF
DNA: TGTGCCAGCAGCTTAGCGGGAGGGGGAGGTGAAAAACTGTTTTTT

J: TRBJ2-3
V: TRBV21-1
D: NA
size: NA
CDR3: CASLAGVVAAPYGGSTDTQYF
DNA: TGTGCCAGCCTAGCGGGAGTTGTGGCCGCCCCATACGGGGGCTCCACAGATACGCAGTATTTT

J: TRBJ1-1
V: TRBV2
D: NA
size: NA
CDR3: CASSEASVLITEAFF
DNA: TGTGCCAGCAGTGAAGCATCGGTTTTAATCACTGAAGCTTTCTTT